The rows below give T cell receptor beta chains drawn from one sample of a study of Ad26.COV2.S vaccination and SARS-CoV-2 variants. Sequenced by immunoSEQ multiplex PCR; TCRdb stores in-frame clones only, minus some. The profile shows some 480,000 clones, 87% of them singletons. Sequences were derived from peripheral blood, sampled in a trial of Ad26.COV2.S vaccine versus placebo. The receptors here all came from a person aged 18-65 years who received the Ad26.COV2.S COVID-19 vaccine or a placebo. The conserved cysteine and the conserved F or W are not part of the CDR3 here. D genes are given only for firm matches.

V,D,J,length,CDR3
TRBV6-1,TRBD1,TRBJ1-2,13,ASSETQGVGYGYT
TRBV5-8,-,TRBJ1-5,13,ASSLYLTGTQPQH
TRBV6-6,TRBD1,TRBJ1-6,16,ASIRFGAGQGARSPLH
TRBV13,-,TRBJ2-3,14,ASSLARSSSTDTQY
TRBV7-8,-,TRBJ1-2,13,ASSLGPGAGYGYT
TRBV30,TRBD2,TRBJ2-3,9,AWSSGGTQY
TRBV4-3,TRBD2,TRBJ2-2,16,ASSQYPLAGGGTGELF
TRBV5-4,-,TRBJ1-1,12,ASSRAEGGTEAF
TRBV28,-,TRBJ2-3,13,ASKEGLHGGGTQY
TRBV2,-,TRBJ1-1,11,ASSKQGNTEAF
TRBV7-8,TRBD2,TRBJ2-7,11,ATNRDYQYEQY
TRBV30,-,TRBJ2-2,10,AWRLSAGELF
TRBV7-9,-,TRBJ2-1,12,ASSWETAYNEQF
TRBV3-1/TRBV3-2,-,TRBJ1-1,10,ASSQVGTEAF
TRBV7-9,-,TRBJ1-5,10,ASSISNQPQH
TRBV25-1,-,TRBJ2-2,11,ASSEFVSGELF
TRBV4-3,TRBD1,TRBJ2-1,15,ASSLEPTGTYGGEQF
TRBV19,TRBD2,TRBJ2-2,15,ASSIYSGMTNTGELF
TRBV28,-,TRBJ2-6,9,ASSLGPVLT
TRBV19,-,TRBJ1-3,13,ASSILKTPGNTIY
TRBV6-5,-,TRBJ2-1,13,ASRNPLEFFNEQF
TRBV28,-,TRBJ1-4,12,ASRPQGWGEKLF
TRBV19,TRBD1,TRBJ1-1,10,ASRTGTGQSF
TRBV5-3,-,TRBJ2-7,15,ARSSFTRATRDYEQY
TRBV4-3,-,TRBJ1-1,12,ASSQEEGRAEAF
TRBV5-1,-,TRBJ2-1,13,ASSLDTGTYNEQF
TRBV5-4,-,TRBJ1-2,13,ASSPPDSRLYGYT
TRBV2,TRBD1,TRBJ2-1,12,ASSSRTGGNEQF
TRBV12-3/TRBV12-4,TRBD1,TRBJ1-4,11,ASQGQSFEKLF
TRBV28,TRBD1,TRBJ1-1,13,ASSETGRPNTEAF
TRBV7-9,TRBD2,TRBJ2-5,15,ASTDSGGSGILETQY
TRBV27,-,TRBJ1-6,13,ASSPISGGSSPLH
TRBV7-8,TRBD2,TRBJ2-2,10,ASSGRAGELF
TRBV5-5,TRBD1,TRBJ1-2,11,ASSWQGADGYT
TRBV29-1,TRBD2,TRBJ2-2,13,SVGSGAGEGGELF
TRBV11-2,-,TRBJ2-1,13,ASSLGAGSYNEQF
TRBV24-1,-,TRBJ2-2,13,ATSDFHGSTGELF